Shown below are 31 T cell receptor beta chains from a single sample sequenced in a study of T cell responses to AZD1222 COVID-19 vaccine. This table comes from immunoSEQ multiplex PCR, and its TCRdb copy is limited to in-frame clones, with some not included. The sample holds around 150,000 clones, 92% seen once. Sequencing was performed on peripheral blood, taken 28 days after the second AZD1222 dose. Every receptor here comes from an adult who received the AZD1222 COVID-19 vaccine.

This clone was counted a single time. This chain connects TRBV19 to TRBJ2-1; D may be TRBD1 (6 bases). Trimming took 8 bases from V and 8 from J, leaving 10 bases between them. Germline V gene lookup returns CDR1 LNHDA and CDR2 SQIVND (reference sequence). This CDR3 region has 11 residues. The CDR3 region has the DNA TGTGCCAGTGAGGGGGTCGATGAGCAGTTCTTC. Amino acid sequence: CASEGVDEQFF.

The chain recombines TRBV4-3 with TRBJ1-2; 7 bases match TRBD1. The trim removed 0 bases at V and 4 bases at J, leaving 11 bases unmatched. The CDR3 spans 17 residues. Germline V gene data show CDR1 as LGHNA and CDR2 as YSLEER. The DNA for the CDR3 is TGCGCCAGCAGCCAAGATCTGACTGGACAGGACCTCTATGGCTACACCTTC. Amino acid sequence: CASSQDLTGQDLYGYTF.

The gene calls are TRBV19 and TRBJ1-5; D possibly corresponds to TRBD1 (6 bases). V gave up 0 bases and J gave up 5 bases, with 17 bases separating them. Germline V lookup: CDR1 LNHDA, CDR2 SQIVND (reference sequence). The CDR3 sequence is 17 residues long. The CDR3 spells CASSIDRTQGDDQPQHF. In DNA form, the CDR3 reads TGTGCCAGTAGTATAGACCGCACACAGGGTGACGATCAGCCCCAGCATTTT.

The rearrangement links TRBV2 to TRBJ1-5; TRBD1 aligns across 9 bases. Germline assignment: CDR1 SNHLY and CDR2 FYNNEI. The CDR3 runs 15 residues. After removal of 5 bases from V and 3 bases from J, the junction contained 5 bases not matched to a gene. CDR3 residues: CASSWTGDYNQPQHF. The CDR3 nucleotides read TGTGCCAGCAGTTGGACAGGGGATTACAATCAGCCCCAGCATTTT.

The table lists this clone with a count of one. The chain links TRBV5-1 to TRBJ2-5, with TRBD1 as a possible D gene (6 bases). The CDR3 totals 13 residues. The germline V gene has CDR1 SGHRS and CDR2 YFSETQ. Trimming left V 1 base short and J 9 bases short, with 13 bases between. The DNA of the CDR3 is TGCGCCAGCAGCTTGTTTTCCTCAGGGGCCCAGTACTTC. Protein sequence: CASSLFSSGAQYF.

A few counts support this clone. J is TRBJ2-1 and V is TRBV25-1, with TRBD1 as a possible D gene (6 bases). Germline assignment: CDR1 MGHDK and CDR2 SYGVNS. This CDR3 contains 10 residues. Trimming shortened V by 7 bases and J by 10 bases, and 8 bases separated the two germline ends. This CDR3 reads CASKGQEQFF. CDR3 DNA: TGTGCCAGCAAGGGACAAGAGCAGTTCTTC.

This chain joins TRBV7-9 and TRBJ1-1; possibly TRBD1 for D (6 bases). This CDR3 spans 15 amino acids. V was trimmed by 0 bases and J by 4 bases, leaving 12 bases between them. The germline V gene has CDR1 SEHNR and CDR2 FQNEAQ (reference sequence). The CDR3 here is CASSLAGGRGTEAFF. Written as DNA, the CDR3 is TGTGCCAGCAGCTTAGCAGGGGGGCGAGGCACTGAAGCTTTCTTT.

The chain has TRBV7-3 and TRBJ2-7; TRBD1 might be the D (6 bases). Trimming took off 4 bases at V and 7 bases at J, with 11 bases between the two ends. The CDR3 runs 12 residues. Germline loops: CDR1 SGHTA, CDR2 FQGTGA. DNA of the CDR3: TGTGCCAGCAGCTCGTTCGACAGGGAGCAGTACTTC. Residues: CASSSFDREQYF.

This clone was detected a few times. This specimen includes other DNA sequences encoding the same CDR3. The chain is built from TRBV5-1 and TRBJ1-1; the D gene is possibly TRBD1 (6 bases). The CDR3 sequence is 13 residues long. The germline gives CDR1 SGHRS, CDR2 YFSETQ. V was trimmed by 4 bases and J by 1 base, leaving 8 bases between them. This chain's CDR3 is CASSPGQNTEAFF. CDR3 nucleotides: TGCGCCAGCAGCCCGGGACAGAACACTGAAGCTTTCTTT. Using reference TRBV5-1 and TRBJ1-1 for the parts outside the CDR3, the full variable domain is KAGVTQTPRYLIKTRGQQVTLSCSPISGHRSVSWYQQTPGQGLQFLFEYFSETQRNKGNFPGRFSGRQFSNSRSEMNVSTLELGDSALYLCASSPGQNTEAFFGQGTRLTVV.

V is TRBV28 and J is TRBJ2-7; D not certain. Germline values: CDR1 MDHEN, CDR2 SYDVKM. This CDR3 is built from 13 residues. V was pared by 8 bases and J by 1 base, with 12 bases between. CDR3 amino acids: CASSSSPSYEQYF. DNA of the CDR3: TGTGCCAGCTCGTCCAGCCCTTCCTACGAGCAGTACTTC.

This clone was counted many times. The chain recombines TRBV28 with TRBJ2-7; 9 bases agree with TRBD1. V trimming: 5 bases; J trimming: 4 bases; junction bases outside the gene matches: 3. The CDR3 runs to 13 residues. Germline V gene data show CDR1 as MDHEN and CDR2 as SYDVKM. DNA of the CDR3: TGTGCCAGCAGTACAGGGGGCGCGTACGAGCAGTACTTC. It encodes CASSTGGAYEQYF.

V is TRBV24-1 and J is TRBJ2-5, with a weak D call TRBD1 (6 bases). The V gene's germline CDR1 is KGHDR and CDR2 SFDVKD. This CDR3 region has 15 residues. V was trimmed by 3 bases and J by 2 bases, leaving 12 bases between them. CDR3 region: CATSDQQGFQETQYF. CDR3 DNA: TGTGCCACCAGTGATCAACAGGGATTTCAAGAGACCCAGTACTTC.

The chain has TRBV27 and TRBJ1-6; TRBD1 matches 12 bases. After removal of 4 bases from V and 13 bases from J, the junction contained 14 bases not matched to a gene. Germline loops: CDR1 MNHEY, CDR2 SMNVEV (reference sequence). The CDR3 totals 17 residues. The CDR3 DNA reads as TGTGCCAGCAGTTCCCCGATCCGGGACAGGGGGCTACCCCCCCTCCACTTT. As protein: CASSSPIRDRGLPPLHF.

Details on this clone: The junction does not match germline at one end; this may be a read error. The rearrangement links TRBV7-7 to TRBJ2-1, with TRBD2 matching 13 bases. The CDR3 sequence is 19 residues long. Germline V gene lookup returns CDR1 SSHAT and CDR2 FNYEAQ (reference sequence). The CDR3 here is CASSFLPWTSGSQYNEQFF. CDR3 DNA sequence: TGTGCTAGCAGCTTCCTCCCATGGACTAGCGGGAGCCAGTACAATGAGCAGTTCTTC.

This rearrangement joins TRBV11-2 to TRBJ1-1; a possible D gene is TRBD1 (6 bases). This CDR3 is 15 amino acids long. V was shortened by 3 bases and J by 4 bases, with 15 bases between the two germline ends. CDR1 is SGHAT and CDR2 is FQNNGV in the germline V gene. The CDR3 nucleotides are TGTGCCAGCAGCTTGGTAAGCGGCAGGGGCACTGAAGCTTTCTTT. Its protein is CASSLVSGRGTEAFF.

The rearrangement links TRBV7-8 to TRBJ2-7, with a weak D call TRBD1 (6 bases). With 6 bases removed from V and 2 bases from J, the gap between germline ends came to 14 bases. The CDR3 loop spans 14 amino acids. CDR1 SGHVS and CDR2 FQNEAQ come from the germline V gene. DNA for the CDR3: TGTGCCAGCAGACAGGGACGGATTCCCTACGAGCAGTACTTC. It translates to CASRQGRIPYEQYF. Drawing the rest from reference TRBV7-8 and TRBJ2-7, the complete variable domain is GAGVSQSPRYKVAKRGQDVALRCDPISGHVSLFWYQQALGQGPEFLTYFQNEAQLDKSGLPSDRFFAERPEGSVSTLKIQRTQQEDSAVYLCASRQGRIPYEQYFGPGTRLTVT.

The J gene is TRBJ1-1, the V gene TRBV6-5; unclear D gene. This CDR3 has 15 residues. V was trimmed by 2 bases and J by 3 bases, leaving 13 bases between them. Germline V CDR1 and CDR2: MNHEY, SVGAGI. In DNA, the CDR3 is TGTGCCAGCAGTTACGGGGAGATCGGGGACACTGAAGCTTTCTTT. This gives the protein CASSYGEIGDTEAFF.

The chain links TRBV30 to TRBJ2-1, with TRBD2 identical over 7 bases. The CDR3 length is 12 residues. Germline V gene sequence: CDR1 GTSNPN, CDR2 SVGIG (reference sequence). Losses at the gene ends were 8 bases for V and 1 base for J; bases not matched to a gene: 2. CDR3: CAVGRSYNEQFF. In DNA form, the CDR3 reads TGTGCCGTCGGGAGGTCCTACAATGAGCAGTTCTTC. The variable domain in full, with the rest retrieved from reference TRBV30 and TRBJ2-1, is SQTIHQWPATLVQPVGSPLSLECTVEGTSNPNLYWYRQAAGRGLQLLFYSVGIGQISSEVPQNLSASRPQDRQFILSSKKLLLSDSGFYLCAVGRSYNEQFFGPGTRLTVL.

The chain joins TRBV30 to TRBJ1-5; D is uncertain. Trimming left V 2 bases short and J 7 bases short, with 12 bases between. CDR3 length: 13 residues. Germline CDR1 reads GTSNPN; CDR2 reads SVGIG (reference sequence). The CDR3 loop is CAWSYLWEQPQHF. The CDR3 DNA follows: TGTGCCTGGAGTTATCTCTGGGAACAGCCCCAGCATTTT.

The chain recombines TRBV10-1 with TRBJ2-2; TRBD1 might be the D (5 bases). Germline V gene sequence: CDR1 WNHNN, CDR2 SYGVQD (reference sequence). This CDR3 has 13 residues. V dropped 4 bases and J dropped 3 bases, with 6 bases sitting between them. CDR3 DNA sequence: TGCGCCAGCAGTGCACAGGACACCGGGGAGCTGTTTTTT. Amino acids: CASSAQDTGELFF.

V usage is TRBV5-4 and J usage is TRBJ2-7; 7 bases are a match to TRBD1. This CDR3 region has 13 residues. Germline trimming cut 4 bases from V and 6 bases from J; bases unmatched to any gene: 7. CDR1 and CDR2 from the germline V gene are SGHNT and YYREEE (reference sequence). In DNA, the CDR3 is TGTGCCAGCAGCGGCGGACAGGCTGGCGAGCAGTACTTC. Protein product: CASSGGQAGEQYF.

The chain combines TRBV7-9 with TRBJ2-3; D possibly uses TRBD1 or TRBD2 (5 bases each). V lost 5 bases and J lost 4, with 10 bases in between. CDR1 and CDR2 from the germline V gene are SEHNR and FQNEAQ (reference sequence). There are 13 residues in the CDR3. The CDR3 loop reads CASSRLQADTQYF. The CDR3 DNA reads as TGTGCCAGCAGCAGACTACAGGCAGATACGCAGTATTTT.

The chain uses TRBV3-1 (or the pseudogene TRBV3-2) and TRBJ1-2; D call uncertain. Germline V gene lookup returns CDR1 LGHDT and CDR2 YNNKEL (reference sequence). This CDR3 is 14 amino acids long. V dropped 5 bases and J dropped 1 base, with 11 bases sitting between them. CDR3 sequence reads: CASSSGPGNYGYTF. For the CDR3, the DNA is TGTGCCAGCAGCTCAGGTCCAGGTAACTATGGCTACACCTTC.

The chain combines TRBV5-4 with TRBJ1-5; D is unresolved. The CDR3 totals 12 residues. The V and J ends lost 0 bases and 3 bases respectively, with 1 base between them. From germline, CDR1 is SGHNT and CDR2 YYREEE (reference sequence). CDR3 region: CASSLDNQPQHF. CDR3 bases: TGTGCCAGCAGCTTGGACAATCAGCCCCAGCATTTT. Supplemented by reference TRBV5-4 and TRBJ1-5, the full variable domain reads ETGVTQSPTHLIKTRGQQVTLRCSSQSGHNTVSWYQQALGQGPQFIFQYYREEENGRGNFPPRFSGLQFPNYSSELNVNALELDDSALYLCASSLDNQPQHFGDGTRLSIL.

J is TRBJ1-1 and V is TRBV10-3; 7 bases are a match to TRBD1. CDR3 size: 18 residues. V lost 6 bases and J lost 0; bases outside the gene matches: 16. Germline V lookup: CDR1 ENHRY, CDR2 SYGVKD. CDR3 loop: CAIRTGDSPGGMNTEAFF. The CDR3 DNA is TGTGCCATCAGGACCGGGGACAGTCCTGGTGGGATGAACACTGAAGCTTTCTTT.

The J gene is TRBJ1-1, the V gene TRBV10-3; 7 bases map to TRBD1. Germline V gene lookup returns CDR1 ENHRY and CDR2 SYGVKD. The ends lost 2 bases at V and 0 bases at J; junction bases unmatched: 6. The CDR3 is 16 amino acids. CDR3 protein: CAISEPRTGMNTEAFF. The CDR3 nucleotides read TGTGCCATCAGTGAGCCACGGACAGGCATGAACACTGAAGCTTTCTTT.

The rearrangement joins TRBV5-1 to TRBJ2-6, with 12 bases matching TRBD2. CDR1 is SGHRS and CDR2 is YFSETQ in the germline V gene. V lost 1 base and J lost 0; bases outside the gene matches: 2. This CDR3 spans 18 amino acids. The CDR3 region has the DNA TGCGCCAGCAGCTTGCGACTAGCGGGGGACTCTGGGGCCAACGTCCTGACTTTC. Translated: CASSLRLAGDSGANVLTF.

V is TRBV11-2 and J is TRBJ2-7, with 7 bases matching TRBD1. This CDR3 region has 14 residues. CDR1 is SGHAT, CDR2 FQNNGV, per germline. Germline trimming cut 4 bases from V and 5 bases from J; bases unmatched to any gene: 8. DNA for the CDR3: TGTGCCAGCAGCTCCCCACAGGGGCAGGACGAGCAGTACTTC. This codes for CASSSPQGQDEQYF. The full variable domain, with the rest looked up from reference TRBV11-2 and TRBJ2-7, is EAGVAQSPRYKIIEKRQSVAFWCNPISGHATLYWYQQILGQGPKLLIQFQNNGVVDDSQLPKDRFSAERLKGVDSTLKIQPAKLEDSAVYLCASSSPQGQDEQYFGPGTRLTVT.

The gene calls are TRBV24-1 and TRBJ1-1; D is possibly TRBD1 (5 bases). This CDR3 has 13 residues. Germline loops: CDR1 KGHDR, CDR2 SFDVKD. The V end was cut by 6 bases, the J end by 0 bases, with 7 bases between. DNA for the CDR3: TGTGCCACCAGTTCAGGGTTGAACACTGAAGCTTTCTTT. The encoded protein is CATSSGLNTEAFF.

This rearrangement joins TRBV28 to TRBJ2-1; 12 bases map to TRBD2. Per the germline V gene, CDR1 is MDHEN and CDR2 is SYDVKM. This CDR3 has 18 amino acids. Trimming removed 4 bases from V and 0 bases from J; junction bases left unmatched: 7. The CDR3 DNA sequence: TGTGCCAGCAGTTCGGGACTAGCGGGCCCAGGCTCCTACAATGAGCAGTTCTTC. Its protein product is CASSSGLAGPGSYNEQFF. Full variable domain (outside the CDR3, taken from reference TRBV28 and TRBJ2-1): DVKVTQSSRYLVKRTGEKVFLECVQDMDHENMFWYRQDPGLGLRLIYFSYDVKMKEKGDIPEGYSVSREKKERFSLILESASTNQTSMYLCASSSGLAGPGSYNEQFFGPGTRLTVL.

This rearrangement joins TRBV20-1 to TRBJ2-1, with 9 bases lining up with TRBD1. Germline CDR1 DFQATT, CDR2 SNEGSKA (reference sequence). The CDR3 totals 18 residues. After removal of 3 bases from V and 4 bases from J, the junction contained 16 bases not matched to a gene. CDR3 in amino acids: CSASTGGPGPELYNEQFF. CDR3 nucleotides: TGCAGTGCTAGTACAGGGGGCCCGGGTCCCGAATTATACAATGAGCAGTTCTTC.